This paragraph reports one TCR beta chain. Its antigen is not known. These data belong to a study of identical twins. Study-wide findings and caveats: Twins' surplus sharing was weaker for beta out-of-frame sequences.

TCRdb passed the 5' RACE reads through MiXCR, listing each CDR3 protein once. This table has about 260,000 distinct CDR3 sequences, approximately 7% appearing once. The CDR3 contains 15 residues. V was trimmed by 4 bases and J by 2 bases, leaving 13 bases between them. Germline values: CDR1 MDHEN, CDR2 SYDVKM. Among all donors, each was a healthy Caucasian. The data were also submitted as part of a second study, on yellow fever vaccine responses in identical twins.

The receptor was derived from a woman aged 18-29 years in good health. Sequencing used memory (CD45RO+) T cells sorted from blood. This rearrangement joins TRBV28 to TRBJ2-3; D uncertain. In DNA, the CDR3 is TGTGCCAGCAGTTCCTCGAGATTACCCACAGATACGCAGTATTTT. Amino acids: CASSSSRLPTDTQYF.